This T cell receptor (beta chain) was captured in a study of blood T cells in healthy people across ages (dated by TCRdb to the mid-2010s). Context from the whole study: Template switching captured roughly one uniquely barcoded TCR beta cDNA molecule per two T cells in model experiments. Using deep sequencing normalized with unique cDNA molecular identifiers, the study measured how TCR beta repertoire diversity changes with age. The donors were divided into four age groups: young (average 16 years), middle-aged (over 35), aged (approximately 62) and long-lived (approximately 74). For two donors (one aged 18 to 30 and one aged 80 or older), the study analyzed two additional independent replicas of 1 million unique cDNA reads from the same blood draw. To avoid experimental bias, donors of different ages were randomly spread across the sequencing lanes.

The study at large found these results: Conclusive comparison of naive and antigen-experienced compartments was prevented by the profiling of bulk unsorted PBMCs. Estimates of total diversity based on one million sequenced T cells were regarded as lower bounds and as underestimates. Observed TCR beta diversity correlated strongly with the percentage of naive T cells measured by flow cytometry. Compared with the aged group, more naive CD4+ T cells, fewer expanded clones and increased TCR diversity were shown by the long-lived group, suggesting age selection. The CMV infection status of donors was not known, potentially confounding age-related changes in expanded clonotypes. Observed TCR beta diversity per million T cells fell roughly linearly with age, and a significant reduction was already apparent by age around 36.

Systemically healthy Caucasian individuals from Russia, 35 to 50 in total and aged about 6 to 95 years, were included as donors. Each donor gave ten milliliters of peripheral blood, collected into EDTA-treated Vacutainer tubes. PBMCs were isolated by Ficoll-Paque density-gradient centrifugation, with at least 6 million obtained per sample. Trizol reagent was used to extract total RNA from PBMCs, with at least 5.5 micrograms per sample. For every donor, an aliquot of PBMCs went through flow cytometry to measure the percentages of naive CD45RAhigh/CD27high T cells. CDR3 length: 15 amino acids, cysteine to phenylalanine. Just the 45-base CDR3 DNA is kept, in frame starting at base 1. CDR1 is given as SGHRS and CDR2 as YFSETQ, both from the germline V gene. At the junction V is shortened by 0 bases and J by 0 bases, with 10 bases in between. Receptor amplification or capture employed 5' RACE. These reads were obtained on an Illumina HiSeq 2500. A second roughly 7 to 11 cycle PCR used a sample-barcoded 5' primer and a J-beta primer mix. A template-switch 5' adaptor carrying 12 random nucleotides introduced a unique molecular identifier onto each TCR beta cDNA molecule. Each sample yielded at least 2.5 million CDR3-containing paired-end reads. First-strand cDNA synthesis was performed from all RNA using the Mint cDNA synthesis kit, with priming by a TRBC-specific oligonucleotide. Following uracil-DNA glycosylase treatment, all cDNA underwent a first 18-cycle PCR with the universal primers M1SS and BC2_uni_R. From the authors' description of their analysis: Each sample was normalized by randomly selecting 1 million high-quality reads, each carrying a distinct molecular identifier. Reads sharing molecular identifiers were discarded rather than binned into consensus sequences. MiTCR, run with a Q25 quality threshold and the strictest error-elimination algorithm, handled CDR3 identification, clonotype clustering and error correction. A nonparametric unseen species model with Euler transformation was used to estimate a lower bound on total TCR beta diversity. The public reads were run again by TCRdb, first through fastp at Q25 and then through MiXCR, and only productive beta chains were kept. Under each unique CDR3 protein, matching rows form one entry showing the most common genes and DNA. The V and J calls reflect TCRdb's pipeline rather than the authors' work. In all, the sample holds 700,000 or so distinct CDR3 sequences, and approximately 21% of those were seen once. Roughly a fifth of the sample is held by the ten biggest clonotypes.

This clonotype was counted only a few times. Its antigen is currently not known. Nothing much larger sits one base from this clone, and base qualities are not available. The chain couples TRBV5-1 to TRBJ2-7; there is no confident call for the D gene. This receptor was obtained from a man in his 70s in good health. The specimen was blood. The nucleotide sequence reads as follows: TGCGCCAGCAGCTTGGACGGGTCCAGCTCCTACGAGCAGTACTTC. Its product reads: CASSLDGSSSYEQYF. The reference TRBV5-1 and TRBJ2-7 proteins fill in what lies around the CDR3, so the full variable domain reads KAGVTQTPRYLIKTRGQQVTLSCSPISGHRSVSWYQQTPGQGLQFLFEYFSETQRNKGNFPGRFSGRQFSNSRSEMNVSTLELGDSALYLCASSLDGSSSYEQYFGPGTRLTVT.